This record covers a single TCR beta chain. It lacks a known antigen. One junction end does not reproduce the germline sequence, and a read error may be involved. Other DNA sequences in the same sample also yield this CDR3. PBMCs were isolated by Ficoll density gradient centrifugation, and adherent monocytes were differentiated into dendritic cells with IL-4 and GM-CSF. Non-adherent cells were co-cultured with irradiated peptide-loaded DCs at a 1:10 ratio, and the proliferating cells were restimulated on day 7 with fresh peptide-loaded DCs. For the first stimulation the culture received IL-6, IL-7, IL-12 and IL-15, the second stimulation used IL-7 plus IL-2, and the third used IL-2 alone. Cryopreservation was applied to the expanded cells used for TCR sequencing. This entry is derived from a study of personalized T cell therapy for brain tumors (dated by TCRdb to the early 2020s). Broadly, across the study: By uniting sequencing of tumor DNA/RNA and proteomic profiling via mass spectrometry, a proteogenomic approach pinpointed peptides restricted to the tumor.

An RNeasy Mini Kit was used to extract RNA from the peptide-stimulated T cells, and the extracted RNA was used as input for TCR beta CDR3 sequencing. TCR Vbeta CDR3 sequencing was performed with the immunoSEQ platform at survey-level resolution. The published analysis was carried out like this. The sequence results were analyzed and compiled using immunoSEQ ANALYZER v3.0. TCRdb obtained this table from immuneACCESS and retained in-frame rearrangements with V and J assigned. These tables miss some clones; where compared with another copy, unresolved V genes account for less than half of the shortfall, and the remainder is unexplained. From that table come the V and J calls and clone size; the DNA was used to work out D and trimming. Here the sample has about 1,800 clones; more than 20% occur a single time. The top ten constitute 40% to 50% of the sample. Specimen: a T cell product expanded with peptides in culture. This receptor was identified in a human donor with medulloblastoma.

The bases read TGTGCCAGTGGTCCGAAGGGGCAGGGGATTGATACGCAGTATTTT. Its coded protein is CASGPKGQGIDTQYF. The chain is assembled from TRBV12-5 and TRBJ2-3; TRBD1 is perhaps the D gene, given 6 matching bases. Including the terminal cysteine and phenylalanine, the CDR3 comprises 15 residues. Just the 45-base CDR3 DNA is kept, in frame starting at base 1. The CDR1 and CDR2 encoded by the germline V gene are LGHNT and FRNRAP.